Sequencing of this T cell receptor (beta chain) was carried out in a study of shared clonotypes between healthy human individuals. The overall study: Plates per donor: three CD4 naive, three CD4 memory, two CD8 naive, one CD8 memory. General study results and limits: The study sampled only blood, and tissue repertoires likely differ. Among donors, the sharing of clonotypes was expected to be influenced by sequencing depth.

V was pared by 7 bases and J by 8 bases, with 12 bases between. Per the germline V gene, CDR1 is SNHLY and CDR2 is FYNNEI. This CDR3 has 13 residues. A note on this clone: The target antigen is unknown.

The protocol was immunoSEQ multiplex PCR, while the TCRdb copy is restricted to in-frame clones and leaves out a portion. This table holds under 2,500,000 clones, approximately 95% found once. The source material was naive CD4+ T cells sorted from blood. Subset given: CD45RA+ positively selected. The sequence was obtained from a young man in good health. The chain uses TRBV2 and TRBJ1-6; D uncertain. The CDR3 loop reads CASIRGSDSPLHF. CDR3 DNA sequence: TGTGCCAGCATCCGGGGAAGTGATTCACCCCTCCACTTT.